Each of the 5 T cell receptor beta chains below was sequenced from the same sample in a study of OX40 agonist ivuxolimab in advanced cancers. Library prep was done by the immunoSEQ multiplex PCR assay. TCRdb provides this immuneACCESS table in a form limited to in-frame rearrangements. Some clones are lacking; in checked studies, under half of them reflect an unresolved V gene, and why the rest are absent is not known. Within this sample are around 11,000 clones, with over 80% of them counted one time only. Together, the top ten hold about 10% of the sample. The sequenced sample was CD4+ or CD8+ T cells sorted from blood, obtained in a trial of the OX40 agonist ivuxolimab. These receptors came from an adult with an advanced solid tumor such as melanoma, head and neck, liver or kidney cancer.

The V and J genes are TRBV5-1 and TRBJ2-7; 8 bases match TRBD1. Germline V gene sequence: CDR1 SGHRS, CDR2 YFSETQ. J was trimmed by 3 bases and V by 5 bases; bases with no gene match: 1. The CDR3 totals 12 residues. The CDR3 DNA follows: TGCGCCAGCAGGGACAGGGACTACGAGCAGTACTTC. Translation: CASRDRDYEQYF.

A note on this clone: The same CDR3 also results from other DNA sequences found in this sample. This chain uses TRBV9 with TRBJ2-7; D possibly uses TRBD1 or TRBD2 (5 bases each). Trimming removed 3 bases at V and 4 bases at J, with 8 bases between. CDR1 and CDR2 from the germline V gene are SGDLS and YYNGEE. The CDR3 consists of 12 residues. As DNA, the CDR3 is TGTGCCAGCAGCGGGGACGGATACGAGCAGTACTTC. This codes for CASSGDGYEQYF.

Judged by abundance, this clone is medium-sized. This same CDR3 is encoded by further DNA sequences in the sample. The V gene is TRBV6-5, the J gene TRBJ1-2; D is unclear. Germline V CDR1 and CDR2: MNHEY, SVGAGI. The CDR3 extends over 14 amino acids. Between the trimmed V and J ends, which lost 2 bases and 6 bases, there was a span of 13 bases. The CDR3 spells CASSYLPASDGYTF. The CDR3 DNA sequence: TGTGCCAGCAGTTACCTCCCAGCAAGTGATGGCTACACCTTC.

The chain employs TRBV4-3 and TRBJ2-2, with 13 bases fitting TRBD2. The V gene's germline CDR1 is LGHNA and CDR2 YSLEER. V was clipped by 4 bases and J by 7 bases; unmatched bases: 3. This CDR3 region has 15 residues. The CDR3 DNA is TGCGCCAGCAGCCCCGGACTAGCGGGAGACGGGGAGCTGTTTTTT. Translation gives CASSPGLAGDGELFF.

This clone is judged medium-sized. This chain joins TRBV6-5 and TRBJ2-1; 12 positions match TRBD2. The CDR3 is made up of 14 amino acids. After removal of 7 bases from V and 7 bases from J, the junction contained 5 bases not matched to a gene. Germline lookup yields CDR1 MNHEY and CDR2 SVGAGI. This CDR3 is CASTTSGSGNEQFF. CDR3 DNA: TGTGCCAGCACGACTAGCGGGAGTGGTAATGAGCAGTTCTTC.